There are a few counts of the clone carrying this T cell receptor beta chain. The antigen remains undetermined. This CDR3 spans 13 amino acids. Germline V gene lookup returns CDR1 SGHDT and CDR2 YYEEEE. Trimming took 5 bases from V and 3 from J, leaving 9 bases between them. TCRdb reprocessed the reads via MiXCR and lists one record per CDR3 protein. The table includes 150,000 or so distinct CDR3 sequences, 25% to 35% detected once. The sample is drawn from a study of T cell repertoires in cytomegalovirus infection. About the research overall: It was recently identified HLA-C-restricted and well-studied HLA-B-restricted CMV epitopes that the study used. Public TCR beta signatures marked donors with CMV infection and the matching HLA. Study results and limitations: The response measured ex vivo was dominated by TCR beta clonotypes (HLA-C-restricted and CMV-specific). Summed public TCR beta family frequency identified CMV carriers bearing the relevant HLA.

The sequence was collected from a human donor in good health (CMV status not recorded). Some clones in this sample may be carry-over from other donors' samples. The J gene is TRBJ2-1, the V gene TRBV5-6; no reliable D call. Sample: CD8+ T cells from cultured PBMCs, taken from culture after CMV antigen stimulation. The CDR3 sequence is CASSLAIYNEQFF. CDR3 DNA: TGTGCCAGCAGTTTAGCAATCTACAATGAGCAGTTCTTC.